This record looks at one T cell receptor (beta chain) sequence and its context. Its antigen remains unknown. The data were taken from a study of T cell responses to AZD1222 COVID-19 vaccine. Study findings and constraints: Only a handful of AZD1222 recipients tested seropositive at baseline. Unmutated variant regions are reportedly targeted by nearly half of spike-specific TCRs. The donors showed a predominance of white British ancestry and of females, with possible underestimation of clonal diversity. Spike-specific TCR breadth and depth went up after people got two AZD1222 doses.

Germline lookup yields CDR1 SEHNR and CDR2 FQNEAQ (reference sequence). This CDR3 comprises 13 residues. Deletions cut 5 bases from V and 10 bases from J, with 17 bases between. The data were produced by immunoSEQ multiplex PCR, yet TCRdb's version contains in-frame clones alone and is incomplete. The table lists 150,000 to 200,000 clones, 94% of them singletons. This chain uses TRBV7-9 with TRBJ1-1; tentative D call: TRBD1 (5 bases). The receptor's source is an adult in good health. The sample in question was peripheral blood, obtained on day 0 of AZD1222 vaccination. CDR3 sequence reads: CASSPPPGTGAFF. The DNA of the CDR3 is TGTGCCAGCAGCCCTCCCCCGGGGACGGGAGCTTTCTTT. Supplemented by reference TRBV7-9 and TRBJ1-1, the full variable domain reads DTGVSQNPRHKITKRGQNVTFRCDPISEHNRLYWYRQTLGQGPEFLTYFQNEAQLEKSRLLSDRFSAERPKGSFSTLEIQRTEQGDSAMYLCASSPPPGTGAFFGQGTRLTVV.